One sample yielded the 24 T cell receptor beta chains listed below, sequenced in a study of Tregs in tolerant kidney transplant recipients. The nonmyeloablative bone marrow transplants came from related graft donors, with transient mixed chimerism. TCRdb's table, derived via immunoSEQ multiplex PCR, lists solely in-frame clones and lacks some. Here the sample spans 84,000 or so clones, 93% being singletons. The specimen comprised CD4+ T cells from blood (PBMCs), sampled 12 months after the transplant. The receptors originated from a human patient who received a combined kidney and bone marrow transplant. Some T cells may possibly be graft donor cells.

This rearrangement joins TRBV5-6 to TRBJ1-4; D not resolved. V was cut by 3 bases and J by 8 bases, with 20 bases left in between. Germline V gives CDR1 SGHDT, CDR2 YYEEEE. This CDR3 contains 16 residues. This CDR3 is CASSSGFRGKGEKLFF. The CDR3 DNA reads TGTGCCAGCAGCTCGGGGTTCCGGGGAAAAGGGGAAAAACTGTTTTTT.

The chain has TRBV4-2 and TRBJ1-3; D is uncertain. The V gene lost 5 bases and the J gene lost 0 bases, with 14 bases spanning the gap. Germline-derived CDR1 and CDR2 are LGHNA and YNFKEQ. This CDR3 region has 16 residues. The CDR3 is CASSKADNLSGNTIYF. The CDR3 nucleotides read TGTGCCAGCAGCAAAGCTGACAACCTCTCTGGAAACACCATATATTTT.

The V gene is TRBV30, the J gene TRBJ2-2; 8 nucleotides align to TRBD2. The CDR3 covers 15 residues. Germline V CDR1 and CDR2: GTSNPN, SVGIG (reference sequence). Trimming cost V 7 bases and J 4 bases; bases outside gene matches: 11. Here the CDR3 reads CAYYLAGGVTGELFF. In nucleotides, the CDR3 is TGTGCCTATTACCTGGCGGGAGGTGTCACCGGGGAGCTGTTTTTT.

CDR3 DNA sequence: TGTGCCTGGAGTGAGGGACAGGGGGTGAATCAGCCCCAGCATTTT. This translates into CAWSEGQGVNQPQHF. This chain uses TRBV30 with TRBJ1-5; 11 bases align to TRBD1. Germline CDR1 and CDR2: GTSNPN and SVGIG (reference sequence). There are 15 residues in the CDR3. Trimming took 1 base from V and 4 from J; bases not matched to a gene: 3.

This clone appeared once. The chain links TRBV9 to TRBJ1-1; D is possibly TRBD1 (5 bases). Per germline, CDR1 SGDLS and CDR2 YYNGEE. The CDR3 length is 15 residues. The V and J ends lost 3 bases and 1 base respectively, with 13 bases between them. DNA for the CDR3: TGTGCCAGCAGCGGGGGGGTTCATGGGAACACTGAAGCTTTCTTT. It translates to CASSGGVHGNTEAFF.

The V call is TRBV6-1, the J call TRBJ1-5; TRBD1 is a possible D gene (6 bases). V dropped 1 base and J dropped 4 bases, with 8 bases sitting between them. There are 14 residues in the CDR3. Looked up from germline, CDR1 is MNHNS and CDR2 is SASEGT. CDR3 loop: CASSEGRGNQPQHF. CDR3 nucleotides: TGTGCCAGCAGTGAAGGCAGGGGAAATCAGCCCCAGCATTTT.

The chain carries TRBV30 and TRBJ2-5; 9 positions match TRBD1. The CDR3 extends over 16 amino acids. V lost 2 bases to trimming and J lost 2 bases; unmatched junction nucleotides: 9. Germline V lookup: CDR1 GTSNPN, CDR2 SVGIG (reference sequence). This chain's CDR3 is CAWSQKGTGYQETQYF. CDR3 bases: TGTGCCTGGAGTCAAAAAGGGACAGGGTATCAAGAGACCCAGTACTTC. The variable domain in full, completed from reference TRBV30 and TRBJ2-5, reads SQTIHQWPATLVQPVGSPLSLECTVEGTSNPNLYWYRQAAGRGLQLLFYSVGIGQISSEVPQNLSASRPQDRQFILSSKKLLLSDSGFYLCAWSQKGTGYQETQYFGPGTRLLVL.

Points on this clone: Other DNA variants within this sample encode the same CDR3. The chain employs TRBV6-5 and TRBJ1-6, with TRBD1 as a possible D gene (6 bases). Germline V gene lookup returns CDR1 MNHEY and CDR2 SVGAGI. The V end lost 5 bases, the J end lost 7 bases, and 12 bases lay between the germline ends. The CDR3 contains 14 residues. As DNA, the CDR3 is TGTGCCAGCAGTACGGCGCAGGGGAATTCACCCCTCCACTTT. The encoded protein is CASSTAQGNSPLHF.

The chain employs TRBV19 and TRBJ1-2; 12 nucleotides align to TRBD1. Per germline, CDR1 LNHDA and CDR2 SQIVND (reference sequence). Trimming cost V 10 bases and J 2 bases; bases outside gene matches: 8. The CDR3 totals 15 residues. The CDR3 sequence is CATMGQGARNYGYTF. The CDR3 bases are TGTGCCACCATGGGACAGGGGGCGCGGAACTATGGCTACACCTTC. Full variable domain (rest looked up from reference TRBV19 and TRBJ1-2): DGGITQSPKYLFRKEGQNVTLSCEQNLNHDAMYWYRQDPGQGLRLIYYSQIVNDFQKGDIAEGYSVSREKKESFPLTVTSAQKNPTAFYLCATMGQGARNYGYTFGSGTRLTVV.

The chain combines TRBV30 with TRBJ2-7; the match to TRBD1 covers 8 bases. This CDR3 has 13 residues. Germline CDR1 GTSNPN, CDR2 SVGIG (reference sequence). The J segment lost 0 bases and the V segment lost 7 bases, leaving 5 bases of the junction unmatched. The CDR3 region is CASRTGNSYEQYF. The CDR3 DNA reads as TGTGCCTCCCGGACAGGGAACTCCTACGAGCAGTACTTC.

The V and J genes are TRBV6-4 and TRBJ2-5; 8 bases align to TRBD2. Germline V CDR1 and CDR2: MRHNA, SNTAGT. The CDR3 has 14 amino acids. V shed 6 bases and J 1 base; nucleotides not matched to a gene: 4. In nucleotides, the CDR3 is TGTGCCAGCAGACTTGGGACTAGCCAAGAGACCCAGTACTTC. Protein product: CASRLGTSQETQYF.

A few counts support this clone. The rearrangement links TRBV18 to TRBJ1-1; D remains ambiguous. CDR1 is KGHSH and CDR2 is LQKENI in the germline V gene. The CDR3 length is 13 residues. The V end was cut by 6 bases, the J end by 2 bases, with 10 bases between. CDR3 protein: CASSGQANTEAFF. In DNA form, the CDR3 reads TGTGCCAGCTCTGGCCAGGCTAACACTGAAGCTTTCTTT.

V usage is TRBV7-9 and J usage is TRBJ2-5, with D perhaps matching TRBD2 (6 bases). With 7 bases removed from V and 4 bases from J, the gap between germline ends came to 16 bases. The V gene's germline CDR1 is SEHNR and CDR2 FQNEAQ (reference sequence). This CDR3 contains 14 residues. CDR3 sequence: CASTLRGIGETQYF. CDR3 coding DNA: TGTGCCAGCACACTCCGGGGGATCGGAGAGACCCAGTACTTC.

The rearrangement uses TRBV7-2 and TRBJ1-5; no clear D. The CDR3 has 13 amino acids. Germline assignment: CDR1 SGHTA and CDR2 FQGNSA. The ends were cut back, 1 base at V and 3 bases at J, with 4 bases in the middle. The CDR3 coding sequence is TGTGCCAGCAGCTTAGTAGTCAATCAGCCCCAGCATTTT. Translating gives CASSLVVNQPQHF.

The J gene is TRBJ2-1, the V gene TRBV11-2; D might be TRBD2 (7 bases). The germline CDR1 and CDR2 sequences are SGHAT and FQNNGV. The CDR3 is 13 residues long. The V gene lost 1 base and the J gene lost 15 bases, with 16 bases spanning the gap. In DNA, the CDR3 is TGTGCCAGCAGCTTAGGGGGTTCAGGGGAGGGGTTCTTC. Protein sequence: CASSLGGSGEGFF.

The genes are TRBV6-4 and TRBJ2-2; TRBD2 agrees at 7 bases. The CDR3 is 15 residues long. Germline CDR1 reads MRHNA; CDR2 reads SNTAGT. J was trimmed by 1 base and V by 5 bases; bases with no gene match: 4. The CDR3 region is CASSFSGGNTGELFF. DNA for the CDR3: TGTGCCAGCAGTTTCTCGGGAGGGAACACCGGGGAGCTGTTTTTT.

This clone was detected only once. V usage is TRBV4-2 and J usage is TRBJ1-2; D gene uncertain. V was shortened by 2 bases and J by 0 bases, with 13 bases between the two germline ends. The CDR3 is 16 residues long. CDR1 and CDR2 from the germline V gene are LGHNA and YNFKEQ. The CDR3 loop is CASSQILRNSNYGYTF. Written as DNA, the CDR3 is TGTGCCAGCAGCCAAATTCTAAGAAACTCTAACTATGGCTACACCTTC.

To note about this clone: Relative to the germline gene, one junction end is altered; a read error may explain this. This chain uses TRBV2 with TRBJ2-3; 13 bases fit TRBD2. Germline assignment: CDR1 SNHLY and CDR2 FYNNEI. The CDR3 sequence is 18 residues long. CDR3 residues: CASREDPGLAGYGDTQYF. The CDR3 bases are TGTGCCAGCAGGGAAGATCCGGGACTAGCGGGGTATGGAGATACGCAGTATTTT.

As to this clone: At one end, the junction sequence differs from germline, possibly due to a read error. The chain has TRBV7-2 and TRBJ2-7; 10 bases are shared with TRBD1. In germline, CDR1 is SGHTA, CDR2 FQGNSA. The CDR3 covers 16 residues. CDR3: CASSRRTGGSSYGQYF. Written as DNA, the CDR3 is TGTGCCAGCAGCAGACGGACAGGGGGGAGCTCCTACGGGCAGTACTTC. Filled out from reference TRBV7-2 and TRBJ2-7, the complete variable domain reads GAGVSQSPSNKVTEKGKDVELRCDPISGHTALYWYRQSLGQGLEFLIYFQGNSAPDKSGLPSDRFSAERTGGSVSTLTIQRTQQEDSAVYLCASSRRTGGSSYGQYFGPGTRLTVT.

The genes are TRBV7-9 and TRBJ2-3; possible D gene TRBD1, 6 bases. Germline CDR1 reads SEHNR; CDR2 reads FQNEAQ (reference sequence). The CDR3 is made up of 17 amino acids. The ends were cut back, 3 bases at V and 6 bases at J, with 22 bases in the middle. CDR3 region: CASSFSSISDQGDTQYF. The CDR3 DNA follows: TGTGCCAGCAGCTTTTCTTCTATTTCGGACCAGGGGGATACGCAGTATTTT.

CDR3 in amino acids: CASAREGMVGYTF. The CDR3 DNA reads as TGTGCCAGCGCCCGCGAGGGAATGGTTGGCTACACCTTC. The genes are TRBV7-9 and TRBJ1-2, with D hard to call. CDR1 is SEHNR and CDR2 is FQNEAQ in the germline V gene (reference sequence). The CDR3 totals 13 residues. V lost 8 bases to trimming and J lost 7 bases, with 17 bases between them.

V and J are TRBV27 and TRBJ2-7, with D possibly TRBD2 on 6 matching bases. The CDR3 runs 15 residues. Germline CDR1 and CDR2: MNHEY and SMNVEV (reference sequence). Trimming took 2 bases from V and 2 from J, leaving 13 bases between them. The CDR3 reads CASSLKASETYEQYF. As DNA, the CDR3 is TGTGCCAGCAGTTTAAAGGCTAGCGAGACCTACGAGCAGTACTTC.

This chain connects TRBV7-6 to TRBJ2-7; 8 bases align to TRBD2. Germline V lookup: CDR1 SGHVS, CDR2 FNYEAQ. Trimming removed 4 bases from V and 5 bases from J; junction bases left unmatched: 13. The CDR3 has 16 residues. As DNA, the CDR3 is TGTGCCAGCAGCTCACCCAAAGCGGGAGAGCTCCACGAGCAGTACTTC. Translating it yields CASSSPKAGELHEQYF.

This clone was observed once. This chain connects TRBV5-1 to TRBJ2-1, with a weak D call TRBD1 (5 bases). The germline V gene encodes CDR1 SGHRS and CDR2 YFSETQ. The V gene lost 0 bases and the J gene lost 6 bases, with 13 bases spanning the gap. The CDR3 runs 15 residues. CDR3 region: CASSLVMTDRNEQFF. The CDR3 DNA reads as TGCGCCAGCAGCTTGGTTATGACAGATCGCAATGAGCAGTTCTTC.